This T cell receptor beta chain was profiled in a study of regulatory T cells in long-lasting Graves disease. Assembly of TCR beta libraries relied on iRepertoire HTBI primers together with Arm-PCR of CDR3 regions. TCRdb reanalysed the multiplex PCR reads using MiXCR and keeps one entry per CDR3 protein. Of about half a million distinct CDR3 sequences in the sample, 9.5% to 15% are singletons; the top ten hold about 8.9%. The CDR3 runs 15 residues. Germline V gene data show CDR1 as MNHNS and CDR2 as SASEGT. V was clipped by 5 bases and J by 4 bases; unmatched bases: 7. The time point here: newly diagnosed GD, antithyroid drugs for less than 3 months. After RNA was extracted from PBMCs, the TCR library was made from it. The authors drew 8.5 to 9.5 milliliters of peripheral blood into EDTA tubes. Ten or more counts support this clonotype. This sample was shared with a second study, whose subject was T cells in Graves' hyperthyroidism and ophthalmopathy. That source adds: Patients aged 18 to 65 had newly diagnosed hyperthyroidism of under 2 months' duration. Diagnoses were established using clinical symptoms, serum thyroxine and TRAb, thyroid ultrasound and orbital computed tomography.

Source: peripheral blood mononuclear cells (PBMCs), taken at new diagnosis, from a patient treated with antithyroid drugs. This TCR derives from a woman in her twenties or thirties with Graves disease. V and J are TRBV6-1 and TRBJ2-7; 11 bases match TRBD2. As DNA, the CDR3 is TGTGCCAGCAGTCTTAGCGGGAGGGGGGCTTACGAGCAGTACTTC. Translating it yields CASSLSGRGAYEQYF.